The 27 T cell receptor beta chains reported below all come from one sample, sequenced in a study of CD8+CD57+ T cells in acquired aplastic anemia. Both TCR beta VDJ combination and CDR3 sequence profiling were carried out. Genomic DNA was the template for this profiling. TCRdb re-derived calls from the reads in MiXCR, one entry per CDR3 protein. The repertoire holds hundreds of thousands of distinct CDR3 sequences, with about 70% as singletons. Sequencing was carried out using sorted CD4+, CD8+, or CD8+CD57+ T cells (not recorded which) from PBMCs. Receptor source: a human donor in good health, serving as a control.

The chain employs TRBV19 and TRBJ2-5; possible D gene TRBD2, 6 bases. The CDR3 consists of 12 residues. V shed 8 bases and J shed 4 bases, with 11 bases lying between them. Per germline, CDR1 LNHDA and CDR2 SQIVND (reference sequence). CDR3 in amino acids: CASGGTVETQYF. CDR3 bases: TGTGCCAGTGGCGGGACGGTAGAGACCCAGTACTTC. The variable domain in full, with the rest retrieved from reference TRBV19 and TRBJ2-5, is DGGITQSPKYLFRKEGQNVTLSCEQNLNHDAMYWYRQDPGQGLRLIYYSQIVNDFQKGDIAEGYSVSREKKESFPLTVTSAQKNPTAFYLCASGGTVETQYFGPGTRLLVL.

This sequence joins TRBV7-2 and TRBJ1-5; D may be TRBD1 (5 bases). The CDR3 consists of 15 residues. Germline values: CDR1 SGHTA, CDR2 FQGNSA. V shed 4 bases and J shed 7 bases, with 17 bases lying between them. CDR3 nucleotide sequence: TGTGCCAGCAGCTCCCAGGGAGGGGACCAACAGCCCCAGCATTTT. It specifies CASSSQGGDQQPQHF.

V usage is TRBV9 and J usage is TRBJ1-4, with a tentative D call TRBD1 (6 bases). The CDR3 is made up of 14 amino acids. Per germline, CDR1 SGDLS and CDR2 YYNGEE. Between the trimmed V and J ends, which lost 4 bases and 13 bases, there was a span of 20 bases. The CDR3: CASSPNGGTDTLFF. In nucleotides, the CDR3 is TGTGCCAGCAGCCCGAACGGGGGCACAGATACACTGTTTTTT.

This chain connects TRBV20-1 to TRBJ2-1; 9 nucleotides line up with TRBD2. The ends lost 8 bases at V and 5 bases at J; junction bases unmatched: 13. CDR1 is DFQATT, CDR2 SNEGSKA, per germline (reference sequence). This CDR3 comprises 15 residues. The DNA of the CDR3 is TGCAGTCCTAAGGCTAGCGGGGACGAGAACAATGAGCAGTTCTTC. Its protein is CSPKASGDENNEQFF.

Comments on this clonotype: The junction departs from the called germline gene at one end, perhaps through a read error. This sequence joins TRBV7-8 and TRBJ1-2, with D possibly TRBD1 on 6 matching bases. This CDR3 comprises 16 residues. Germline CDR1 reads SGHVS; CDR2 reads FQNEAQ. For the CDR3, the DNA is TGTGCCAGCAGCGGTACAGGGACTCAGCGCCACTATTGCTACACCTTC. This sequence encodes CASSGTGTQRHYCYTF.

About this clonotype: One junction end disagrees with the germline gene, perhaps due to a read error. The gene calls are TRBV10-3 and TRBJ2-5, with TRBD2 as a possible D gene (7 bases). The CDR3 loop spans 12 amino acids. Looked up from germline, CDR1 is ENHRY and CDR2 is SYGVKD. The CDR3 region has the DNA TGTGCCACCAGTCGGGGGGCAGGGACCCAGAACTTC. It encodes CATSRGAGTQNF.

This clonotype was picked up many times. This sequence joins TRBV2 and TRBJ1-5, with unresolved D. The germline gives CDR1 SNHLY, CDR2 FYNNEI. The CDR3 length is 11 residues. V was clipped by 6 bases and J by 5 bases, with 5 bases between them. The CDR3 region has the DNA TGTGCCAGCAGGGTGGATCAGCCCCAGCATTTT. It is translated as CASRVDQPQHF. The full variable domain, completed using reference TRBV2 and TRBJ1-5, is EPEVTQTPSHQVTQMGQEVILRCVPISNHLYFYWYRQILGQKVEFLVSFYNNEISEKSEIFDDQFSVERPDGSNFTLKIRSTKLEDSAMYFCASRVDQPQHFGDGTRLSIL.

This clonotype is a singleton in its sample. The gene calls are TRBV12-3 or TRBV12-4 and TRBJ2-5; 7 positions agree with TRBD1. There are 16 residues in the CDR3. V shed 3 bases, J shed 4 bases, and the junction held 11 bases outside the gene matches. As DNA, the CDR3 is TGTGCCAGCAGTTTCCCCACAGGGGACGGTAGAGAGACCCAGTACTTC. It translates to CASSFPTGDGRETQYF.

The sample holds a few counts of this clonotype. The rearrangement uses TRBV20-1 and TRBJ2-2, with TRBD1 as a possible D gene (6 bases). V was cut by 2 bases and J by 7 bases, with 14 bases left in between. The CDR3 loop spans 14 amino acids. Germline-derived CDR1 and CDR2 are DFQATT and SNEGSKA (reference sequence). The CDR3 sequence: CSARPPRGIGELFF. CDR3 bases: TGCAGTGCTAGACCCCCCAGGGGAATCGGGGAGCTGTTTTTT.

The genes are TRBV11-3 and TRBJ2-5, with D possibly TRBD2 on 6 matching bases. Germline V CDR1 and CDR2: SGHNT, YENEEA. Trimming left V 3 bases short and J 9 bases short, with 11 bases between. CDR3 length: 12 amino acids. The CDR3 sequence is CASSFDGEAQYF. In DNA, the CDR3 is TGTGCCAGCAGCTTCGACGGGGAGGCCCAGTACTTC. The entire variable domain, with the rest obtained from reference TRBV11-3 and TRBJ2-5, is as follows: EAGVVQSPRYKIIEKKQPVAFWCNPISGHNTLYWYLQNLGQGPELLIRYENEEAVDDSQLPKDRFSAERLKGVDSTLKIQPAELGDSAVYLCASSFDGEAQYFGPGTRLLVL.

A single count supports this clonotype. This CDR3 is CAIGRERETQYF. CDR3 sequence (DNA): TGTGCCATAGGGAGGGAACGAGAGACCCAGTACTTC. V is TRBV2 and J is TRBJ2-5; 7 positions match TRBD2. The germline gives CDR1 SNHLY, CDR2 FYNNEI. The CDR3 contains 12 residues. Trimming took 10 bases from V and 4 from J; bases not matched to a gene: 6. The full variable domain, completed using reference TRBV2 and TRBJ2-5, is EPEVTQTPSHQVTQMGQEVILRCVPISNHLYFYWYRQILGQKVEFLVSFYNNEISEKSEIFDDQFSVERPDGSNFTLKIRSTKLEDSAMYFCAIGRERETQYFGPGTRLLVL.

This clonotype occurred a few times. The J gene is TRBJ1-2, the V gene TRBV7-2; TRBD1 matches 7 bases. After removal of 5 bases from V and 4 bases from J, the junction contained 4 bases not matched to a gene. This CDR3 contains 13 residues. Looked up from germline, CDR1 is SGHTA and CDR2 is FQGNSA. DNA of the CDR3: TGTGCCAGCAGCACGTGGGACAGCTATGGCTACACCTTC. This encodes CASSTWDSYGYTF.

This clonotype turned up a few times. Germline is not matched at one junction end, which may reflect a read error. This chain's CDR3 is CTSSKAGDTAYEQYF. In nucleotides, the CDR3 is TGTACCAGCAGTAAAGCGGGGGACACCGCCTACGAACAGTACTTC. The chain carries TRBV2 and TRBJ2-7, with 8 bases matching TRBD2. The CDR3 contains 15 residues. Looked up from germline, CDR1 is SNHLY and CDR2 is FYNNEI.

The chain uses TRBV20-1 and TRBJ1-5, with D possibly matching TRBD1 (5 bases). The CDR3 spans 15 residues. The germline V gene has CDR1 DFQATT and CDR2 SNEGSKA (reference sequence). The V and J ends lost 0 bases and 4 bases respectively, with 13 bases between them. CDR3 bases: TGCAGTGCTAGAGAAGCGGGGGGGTCAAATCAGCCCCAGCATTTT. It codes for CSAREAGGSNQPQHF.

The chain is built from TRBV2 and TRBJ1-2, with D possibly matching TRBD1 (5 bases). Trimming removed 3 bases from V and 6 bases from J, with 17 bases in between. CDR1 and CDR2 (germline): SNHLY, FYNNEI. The CDR3 sequence is 15 residues long. In nucleotides, the CDR3 is TGTGCCAGCAGTGAGTCTGGGGCGGGATCTGATGGCTACACCTTC. It codes for CASSESGAGSDGYTF.

Concerning this clonotype itself: Likely a read error: the CDR3 ends without its conserved phenylalanine or tryptophan. Because the CDR3's place on the DNA is in doubt, the DNA is left out and the CDR3 is given as listed by TCRdb. The rearrangement joins TRBV7-9 to TRBJ2-5; TRBD2 was called by the table and not checked on the DNA. The CDR3 spans 13 amino acids, including both terminal residues. Looked up from germline, CDR1 is SEHNR and CDR2 is FQNEAQ (reference sequence). The CDR3 sequence: CASSGAGEQYFGS.

This sequence joins TRBV19 and TRBJ1-3; 9 nucleotides align to TRBD1. From germline, CDR1 is LNHDA and CDR2 SQIVND (reference sequence). The CDR3 loop spans 17 amino acids. Trimming at V came to 5 bases and at J to 2 bases, leaving 10 bases not matched to a gene. CDR3 loop: CASSRQGDTGAGNTIYF. CDR3 coding DNA: TGTGCCAGTAGTCGACAGGGGGATACGGGGGCTGGAAACACCATATATTTT.

This clonotype showed up just a few times. CDR3 sequence: CASSLTGAPNEKLFF. CDR3 bases: TGTGCCAGCTCACTGACAGGAGCCCCAAATGAAAAACTGTTTTTT. The chain carries TRBV18 and TRBJ1-4; D possibly corresponds to TRBD1 (6 bases). The germline V gene encodes CDR1 KGHSH and CDR2 LQKENI. CDR3 size: 15 residues. The V end was cut by 4 bases, the J end by 5 bases, with 14 bases between.

With respect to this clonotype: The junction departs from the called germline gene at one end, perhaps through a read error. V and J are TRBV20-1 and TRBJ1-1; unclear D gene. The CDR3 covers 15 residues. Germline values: CDR1 DFQATT, CDR2 SNEGSKA (reference sequence). The DNA for the CDR3 is TGCAGTGCTAGGGGAAAAAGCCACTATGACACTAAAGCTTTCTTT. It specifies CSARGKSHYDTKAFF.

This clonotype was observed a handful of times. The chain uses TRBV19 and TRBJ2-7; 11 bases are shared with TRBD1. The CDR3 totals 14 residues. V trimming: 5 bases; J trimming: 5 bases; junction bases outside the gene matches: 5. Germline CDR1 and CDR2: LNHDA and SQIVND (reference sequence). The CDR3 sequence: CASSGGQGADEQYF. CDR3 coding DNA: TGTGCCAGTAGTGGCGGACAGGGGGCGGACGAGCAGTACTTC.

Points on this clonotype: Sequence at one end of the junction differs from germline and may be a read error. The chain carries TRBV7-9 and TRBJ2-2; D tentatively reads TRBD1 or TRBD2 (5 bases each). Germline V gene lookup returns CDR1 SEHNR and CDR2 FQNEAQ (reference sequence). The length of the CDR3 is 14 residues. CDR3 sequence reads: CASRSAGTALHFWF. CDR3 sequence (DNA): TGTGCCAGCAGATCCGCAGGGACGGCCCTCCACTTTTGGTTT.

The chain uses TRBV29-1 and TRBJ1-1, with D uncertain. Germline V gene data show CDR1 as SQVTM and CDR2 as ANQGSEA. Trimming took 7 bases from V and 1 from J, leaving 10 bases between them. The CDR3 sequence is 12 residues long. CDR3 protein: CSGRTANTEAFF. The DNA for the CDR3 is TGCAGCGGGAGGACGGCGAACACTGAAGCTTTCTTT.

Note on this clonotype: No conserved phenylalanine or tryptophan ends this CDR3, so it is likely a read error. The DNA is left out, because the CDR3 cannot be placed on it with certainty; the CDR3 is given as TCRdb lists it. This chain joins TRBV2 and TRBJ1-6; the table calls TRBD1, which could not be checked here. The CDR3 length equals 15 residues, ends included. From germline, CDR1 is SNHLY and CDR2 FYNNEI. The CDR3 loop is CASSRTGRETQHFEP.

The chain carries TRBV9 and TRBJ1-6, with D hard to call. The germline CDR1 and CDR2 sequences are SGDLS and YYNGEE. The CDR3 totals 12 residues. Trimming cost V 3 bases and J 12 bases, with 10 bases left between them. The CDR3 region is CASSAGRGPLHF. In DNA, the CDR3 is TGTGCCAGCAGCGCCGGACGGGGACCCCTCCACTTT.

Ten or more counts support this clonotype. The chain joins TRBV9 to TRBJ2-5; the match to TRBD2 covers 16 bases. The CDR3 totals 16 residues. Germline lookup yields CDR1 SGDLS and CDR2 YYNGEE. After removal of 7 bases from V and 5 bases from J, the junction contained 8 bases not matched to a gene. The CDR3 DNA is TGTGCCAGCTCCTTGGGACTAGCGGGGGGGCAGGAGACCCAGTACTTC. Translated: CASSLGLAGGQETQYF.

This clonotype has at least ten counts. The chain joins TRBV20-1 to TRBJ2-3; D might be TRBD2 (6 bases). Trimming cost V 5 bases and J 2 bases, with 17 bases left between them. The CDR3 runs to 15 residues. Germline V gene data show CDR1 as DFQATT and CDR2 as SNEGSKA (reference sequence). DNA of the CDR3: TGCAGTGCTGTGCTCCGGGACTTAGACACAGATACGCAGTATTTT. It yields the protein CSAVLRDLDTDTQYF.

This clonotype was seen at least ten times. CDR3 DNA: TGTGCCAGCGGCCGTCAAGGGACCACAGATACGCAGTATTTT. Translation gives CASGRQGTTDTQYF. V and J are TRBV5-6 and TRBJ2-3, with D possibly being TRBD1 or TRBD2 (5 bases each). CDR1 and CDR2 (germline): SGHDT, YYEEEE. The CDR3 spans 14 residues. The V end lost 7 bases, the J end lost 2 bases, and 14 bases lay between the germline ends. The full variable domain, rest sourced from reference TRBV5-6 and TRBJ2-3, is DAGVTQSPTHLIKTRGQQVTLRCSPKSGHDTVSWYQQALGQGPQFIFQYYEEEERQRGNFPDRFSGHQFPNYSSELNVNALLLGDSALYLCASGRQGTTDTQYFGPGTRLTVL.